One and the same sample provided the 32 T cell receptor beta chains below, sequenced in a study of blood T cell repertoires in COVID-19. Using immunoSEQ multiplex PCR, the repertoire was profiled, and TCRdb retains in-frame clones only, with some absent. The data hold about 180,000 clones, with approximately 83% observed a single time. The sample comprised peripheral blood. These receptors all come from a human donor with active or convalescent COVID-19. The donor label of this sample is uncertain.

This chain joins TRBV29-1 and TRBJ2-7, with 7 bases identical to TRBD1. The CDR3 totals 12 residues. Per germline, CDR1 SQVTM and CDR2 ANQGSEA. The junction had 7 bases not matched to a gene; V was cut back by 8 bases and J by 3 bases. CDR3 sequence: CSITGANYEQYF. The CDR3 bases are TGCAGCATAACAGGGGCGAACTACGAGCAGTACTTC.

The genes are TRBV3-1 (or the pseudogene TRBV3-2) and TRBJ1-5, with a weak D call TRBD1 (5 bases). The CDR3 length is 15 residues. Germline lookup yields CDR1 LGHDT and CDR2 YNNKEL (reference sequence). Trimming removed 0 bases at V and 5 bases at J, with 11 bases between. This chain's CDR3 is CASSQDKGGDQPQHF. The DNA of the CDR3 is TGTGCCAGCAGCCAAGATAAGGGAGGGGATCAGCCCCAGCATTTT.

The chain joins TRBV18 to TRBJ1-5; 9 bases are shared with TRBD1. The CDR3 totals 14 residues. Germline lookup yields CDR1 KGHSH and CDR2 LQKENI. The V gene end was trimmed by 6 bases and the J gene end by 6 bases; junction bases not matched to a gene: 6. CDR3 DNA sequence: TGTGCCAGCTCCCGGGACAGGGAGGGTCAGCCCCAGCATTTT. Protein sequence: CASSRDREGQPQHF.

The chain recombines TRBV25-1 with TRBJ1-5; 11 bases are shared with TRBD1. The trim removed 3 bases at V and 11 bases at J, leaving 0 bases unmatched. Germline loops: CDR1 MGHDK, CDR2 SYGVNS. CDR3 size: 12 residues. The CDR3 bases are TGTGCCAGCAGTGAGGGACAGGGGGCCCAGCATTTT. It translates to CASSEGQGAQHF.

The chain carries TRBV7-8 and TRBJ2-1, with D tentatively TRBD2 (7 bases). Trimming cost V 1 base and J 7 bases, with 14 bases left between them. Germline V CDR1 and CDR2: SGHVS, FQNEAQ. The length of the CDR3 is 15 residues. CDR3 amino acids: CASSLEGGMRNEQFF. CDR3 DNA sequence: TGTGCCAGCAGCTTAGAGGGGGGGATGAGGAATGAGCAGTTCTTC.

CDR3 in amino acids: CASSWSGGREQYF. The CDR3 nucleotides are TGTGCCAGCAGCTGGAGTGGAGGGCGCGAGCAGTACTTC. The J gene is TRBJ2-7, the V gene TRBV7-3, with D maybe TRBD2 (6 bases). The germline V gene has CDR1 SGHTA and CDR2 FQGTGA. There are 13 residues in the CDR3. Trimming took 4 bases from V and 6 from J, leaving 13 bases between them.

This sequence joins TRBV2 and TRBJ1-2; 9 nucleotides match TRBD1. V shed 4 bases and J 13 bases; nucleotides not matched to a gene: 7. Germline assignment: CDR1 SNHLY and CDR2 FYNNEI. The CDR3 sequence is 12 residues long. The CDR3 loop is CASSGQGGFCTF. The CDR3, as DNA: TGTGCCAGCAGTGGACAGGGGGGTTTCTGCACCTTC. The full variable domain, in which reference TRBV2 and TRBJ1-2 provide the parts outside the CDR3, is EPEVTQTPSHQVTQMGQEVILRCVPISNHLYFYWYRQILGQKVEFLVSFYNNEISEKSEIFDDQFSVERPDGSNFTLKIRSTKLEDSAMYFCASSGQGGFCTFGSGTRLTVV.

The rearrangement joins TRBV5-1 to TRBJ2-1; 7 bases fit TRBD2. The CDR3 extends over 20 amino acids. With 3 bases clipped from V and 5 bases from J, the junction kept 23 bases outside the gene matches. The germline V gene encodes CDR1 SGHRS and CDR2 YFSETQ. CDR3 sequence: CASSSTFFFTSAIRNNEQFF. CDR3 bases: TGCGCCAGCAGCTCCACCTTTTTCTTTACTAGCGCGATCAGGAACAATGAGCAGTTCTTC.

This sequence joins TRBV5-1 and TRBJ2-7, with D perhaps TRBD1 (9 bases). The germline gives CDR1 SGHRS, CDR2 YFSETQ. This CDR3 is built from 15 residues. Trimming removed 3 bases at V and 4 bases at J, with 17 bases between. The CDR3, as DNA: TGCGCCAGCAGCTCGGGGGGGACAGGGCTTTACGAGCAGTACTTC. This codes for CASSSGGTGLYEQYF.

The gene calls are TRBV28 and TRBJ2-5, with 7 bases lining up with TRBD2. The CDR3 contains 15 residues. The V segment lost 6 bases and the J segment 3 bases; nucleotides outside the gene matches: 10. Germline lookup yields CDR1 MDHEN and CDR2 SYDVKM. DNA for the CDR3: TGTGCCAGCAGCCGAAAAGCGGGAACCGAAGAGACCCAGTACTTC. Its translation: CASSRKAGTEETQYF. Combining the CDR3 with reference TRBV28 and TRBJ2-5 gives the whole variable domain DVKVTQSSRYLVKRTGEKVFLECVQDMDHENMFWYRQDPGLGLRLIYFSYDVKMKEKGDIPEGYSVSREKKERFSLILESASTNQTSMYLCASSRKAGTEETQYFGPGTRLLVL.

This clone was counted a single time. V gene TRBV4-3 combines with J gene TRBJ2-3; 10 nucleotides align to TRBD2. J gave up 1 base and V 0 bases, and 1 base lay outside the gene matches. The CDR3 runs to 16 residues. Per germline, CDR1 LGHNA and CDR2 YSLEER. The CDR3 DNA sequence: TGCGCCAGCAGCCAAGATACTAGCGGGGGCACAGATACGCAGTATTTT. It codes for CASSQDTSGGTDTQYF.

The chain employs TRBV9 and TRBJ2-2; a possible D gene is TRBD1 (6 bases). Trimming took off 6 bases at V and 0 bases at J, with 21 bases between the two ends. Per germline, CDR1 SGDLS and CDR2 YYNGEE. The CDR3 loop spans 18 amino acids. The chain's CDR3 is CASNQAQDRASNTGELFF. Here the CDR3 DNA reads TGTGCCAGCAACCAAGCCCAGGACAGAGCCTCGAACACCGGGGAGCTGTTTTTT.

This clone has a handful of counts. The CDR3: CASSPFSTGGSNEQFF. The CDR3 region has the DNA TGTGCCAGCAGCCCCTTTTCTACGGGAGGAAGCAATGAGCAGTTCTTC. The chain couples TRBV7-3 to TRBJ2-1, with TRBD2 matching over 7 bases. After removal of 5 bases from V and 6 bases from J, the junction contained 13 bases not matched to a gene. The V gene's germline CDR1 is SGHTA and CDR2 FQGTGA. CDR3 length equals 16 residues.

The chain joins TRBV19 to TRBJ2-3, with TRBD1 identical over 8 bases. There are 15 residues in the CDR3. Germline loops: CDR1 LNHDA, CDR2 SQIVND (reference sequence). The trim removed 5 bases at V and 1 base at J, leaving 5 bases unmatched. CDR3 nucleotide sequence: TGTGCCAGTAGTCAGTCGACAGGGGGCACAGATACGCAGTATTTT. Protein: CASSQSTGGTDTQYF.

This chain joins TRBV24-1 and TRBJ2-7; 8 bases map to TRBD1. Germline V gene lookup returns CDR1 KGHDR and CDR2 SFDVKD. The CDR3 sequence is 13 residues long. The V and J ends lost 12 bases and 6 bases, in that order; junction bases with no gene match: 12. DNA of the CDR3: TGTGCCGTCTTTAGGGGCAGGGGGCTCGAGCAGTACTTC. It yields the protein CAVFRGRGLEQYF.

The gene calls are TRBV5-1 and TRBJ1-1; the D gene is possibly TRBD1 (5 bases). V was cut by 0 bases and J by 1 base, with 7 bases left in between. Germline CDR1 and CDR2: SGHRS and YFSETQ. The CDR3 covers 14 residues. The CDR3 sequence: CASSLAGGNTEAFF. CDR3 bases: TGCGCCAGCAGCTTGGCCGGGGGGAACACTGAAGCTTTCTTT. The whole variable domain, remainder taken from reference TRBV5-1 and TRBJ1-1, is KAGVTQTPRYLIKTRGQQVTLSCSPISGHRSVSWYQQTPGQGLQFLFEYFSETQRNKGNFPGRFSGRQFSNSRSEMNVSTLELGDSALYLCASSLAGGNTEAFFGQGTRLTVV.

The chain couples TRBV19 to TRBJ2-3, with 7 bases matching TRBD2. Germline values: CDR1 LNHDA, CDR2 SQIVND (reference sequence). CDR3 size: 14 residues. The V segment lost 9 bases and the J segment 1 base; nucleotides outside the gene matches: 7. The CDR3 DNA sequence: TGTGCCAGCGAGGTGAGCGGGGGCACAGATACGCAGTATTTT. This encodes CASEVSGGTDTQYF.

V usage is TRBV15 and J usage is TRBJ1-2; tentatively, D is TRBD1 (5 bases). This CDR3 contains 15 residues. In germline, CDR1 is LNHNV, CDR2 YYDKDF (reference sequence). V dropped 3 bases and J dropped 6 bases, with 17 bases sitting between them. The CDR3 region is CATSRAGGGENGYTF. CDR3 in DNA: TGTGCCACCAGCAGGGCCGGTGGGGGGGAAAATGGCTACACCTTC.

V usage is TRBV5-1 and J usage is TRBJ1-2; D uncertain. This CDR3 has 15 amino acids. Trimming pared 0 bases from V and 2 bases from J, leaving 11 bases between. CDR1 SGHRS and CDR2 YFSETQ come from the germline V gene. The CDR3 nucleotides are TGCGCCAGCAGCTTGGGGGTAGGAGGGAACTATGGCTACACCTTC. Protein product: CASSLGVGGNYGYTF.

The rearrangement joins TRBV2 to TRBJ2-3, with 7 bases fitting TRBD1. Germline loops: CDR1 SNHLY, CDR2 FYNNEI. The CDR3 totals 13 residues. V gave up 7 bases and J gave up 4 bases; unmatched junction bases: 5. This CDR3 reads CASNPGQPDTQYF. CDR3 DNA sequence: TGTGCCAGCAACCCGGGACAGCCAGATACGCAGTATTTT.

J is TRBJ2-5 and V is TRBV28, with D perhaps matching TRBD1 (7 bases). Germline CDR1 MDHEN, CDR2 SYDVKM. The V end was cut by 8 bases, the J end by 4 bases, with 14 bases between. The length of the CDR3 is 13 residues. CDR3 nucleotides: TGTGCCAGCGCCCCAGGGGGGTTAGAGACCCAGTACTTC. Translation gives CASAPGGLETQYF.

The chain recombines TRBV3-1 (or the pseudogene TRBV3-2) with TRBJ2-7; D may be TRBD1 (5 bases). The CDR3 is 13 residues long. V dropped 0 bases and J dropped 6 bases, with 9 bases sitting between them. Germline V gene sequence: CDR1 LGHDT, CDR2 YNNKEL (reference sequence). CDR3 nucleotides: TGTGCCAGCAGCCAAGAGGCAGGGTTCGAGCAGTACTTC. This encodes CASSQEAGFEQYF.

The chain links TRBV6-5 to TRBJ2-4, with 7 nucleotides matching TRBD1. The CDR3 length is 15 residues. CDR1 and CDR2 from the germline V gene are MNHEY and SVGAGI. J was trimmed by 6 bases and V by 7 bases; bases with no gene match: 12. The CDR3 region is CASKGITGASNIQYF. CDR3 in DNA: TGTGCCAGCAAAGGAATAACAGGGGCTTCAAACATTCAGTACTTC.

This clone has just one count. The chain is built from TRBV18 and TRBJ1-5; 7 nucleotides match TRBD1. This CDR3 spans 14 amino acids. J lost 1 base, V lost 5 bases, and 2 bases had no gene match. Germline CDR1 reads KGHSH; CDR2 reads LQKENI. CDR3 nucleotide sequence: TGTGCCAGCTCATCACAGGGGAGCAATCAGCCCCAGCATTTT. Protein: CASSSQGSNQPQHF.

The chain couples TRBV7-3 to TRBJ2-7; 9 bases map to TRBD2. Per the germline V gene, CDR1 is SGHTA and CDR2 is FQGTGA. Unmatched junction bases numbered 6, after V lost 0 bases and J lost 0 bases. The CDR3 is made up of 17 amino acids. The CDR3 is CASSLTGAGGYSYEQYF. In DNA, the CDR3 is TGTGCCAGCAGCTTAACGGGAGCGGGGGGATACTCCTACGAGCAGTACTTC. The whole variable domain, remainder taken from reference TRBV7-3 and TRBJ2-7, is GAGVSQTPSNKVTEKGKYVELRCDPISGHTALYWYRQSLGQGPEFLIYFQGTGAADDSGLPNDRFFAVRPEGSVSTLKIQRTERGDSAVYLCASSLTGAGGYSYEQYFGPGTRLTVT.

The rearrangement uses TRBV5-5 and TRBJ1-2; tentative D call: TRBD1 (5 bases). CDR1 is SGHKS, CDR2 YYEKEE, per germline (reference sequence). This CDR3 contains 16 residues. V gave up 4 bases and J gave up 4 bases, with 20 bases separating them. The CDR3 DNA sequence: TGTGCCAGCAGCCCGAGACATCCGACAGCCTTCTATGGCTACACCTTC. It translates to CASSPRHPTAFYGYTF.

This clone was recorded only once. The J gene is TRBJ2-3, the V gene TRBV2; 10 bases fit TRBD1. The V and J ends lost 6 bases and 8 bases, in that order; junction bases with no gene match: 11. The CDR3 length is 15 residues. The germline CDR1 and CDR2 sequences are SNHLY and FYNNEI. The CDR3 bases are TGTGCCAGCAGAAAGGGGGACAGGGGTGGTGGTACGCAGTATTTT. It encodes CASRKGDRGGGTQYF.

The genes are TRBV7-3 and TRBJ2-2, with 7 bases that match TRBD1. The CDR3 contains 15 residues. V was clipped by 5 bases and J by 4 bases; unmatched bases: 7. Germline CDR1 is SGHTA and CDR2 is FQGTGA. This CDR3 is CASSLKTGTTGELFF. The CDR3 nucleotides read TGTGCCAGCAGCCTAAAGACAGGGACCACCGGGGAGCTGTTTTTT.

This clone was seen a single time. Other DNA sequences within the sample encode an identical CDR3. V and J are TRBV7-9 and TRBJ2-3, with 7 bases identical to TRBD2. CDR3 length: 13 residues. V gave up 4 bases and J gave up 4 bases; unmatched junction bases: 2. Germline assignment: CDR1 SEHNR and CDR2 FQNEAQ (reference sequence). CDR3 nucleotides: TGTGCCAGCAGCTGGGGGGGGGCAGATACGCAGTATTTT. This sequence encodes CASSWGGADTQYF. The entire variable domain, with the rest obtained from reference TRBV7-9 and TRBJ2-3, is as follows: DTGVSQNPRHKITKRGQNVTFRCDPISEHNRLYWYRQTLGQGPEFLTYFQNEAQLEKSRLLSDRFSAERPKGSFSTLEIQRTEQGDSAMYLCASSWGGADTQYFGPGTRLTVL.

The rearrangement links TRBV5-4 to TRBJ1-4; D gene uncertain. The CDR3 extends over 15 amino acids. Germline CDR1 reads SGHNT; CDR2 reads YYREEE (reference sequence). The V and J ends lost 0 bases and 2 bases respectively, with 8 bases between them. CDR3 sequence reads: CASSLEGRTNEKLFF. For the CDR3, the DNA is TGTGCCAGCAGCTTGGAAGGGAGGACTAATGAAAAACTGTTTTTT. Full variable domain (remainder filled in from reference TRBV5-4 and TRBJ1-4): ETGVTQSPTHLIKTRGQQVTLRCSSQSGHNTVSWYQQALGQGPQFIFQYYREEENGRGNFPPRFSGLQFPNYSSELNVNALELDDSALYLCASSLEGRTNEKLFFGSGTQLSVL.

The CDR3 reads CASSLVARGDEQFF. DNA of the CDR3: TGTGCCAGCAGCTTAGTCGCTCGAGGCGATGAGCAGTTCTTC. The rearrangement uses TRBV7-6 and TRBJ2-1; no clear D gene. The CDR3 is 14 residues long. Germline V gene sequence: CDR1 SGHVS, CDR2 FNYEAQ. Trimming shortened V by 1 base and J by 8 bases, and 12 bases separated the two germline ends.

V is TRBV5-5 and J is TRBJ2-1; 8 nucleotides match TRBD2. This CDR3 has 16 residues. Germline trimming cut 4 bases from V and 0 bases from J; bases unmatched to any gene: 6. CDR1 SGHKS and CDR2 YYEKEE come from the germline V gene (reference sequence). The CDR3 DNA is TGTGCCAGCAGCCTCCGGGGGGGAAGCTCCTACAATGAGCAGTTCTTC. Its translation: CASSLRGGSSYNEQFF.